This entry lists 17 T cell receptor beta chains sequenced from one sample in a study of OX40 agonist ivuxolimab in advanced cancers. TCRdb's table, derived via immunoSEQ multiplex PCR, lists solely in-frame clones and lacks some. The data show tens of thousands of clones, 87% seen once. The sequencing used CD4+ or CD8+ T cells sorted from blood, collected in a trial of the OX40 agonist ivuxolimab. These receptor sequences come from an adult with an advanced solid tumor such as melanoma, head and neck, liver or kidney cancer.

This chain joins TRBV2 and TRBJ1-2, with 8 bases that match TRBD1. V was clipped by 2 bases and J by 3 bases; unmatched bases: 5. This CDR3 has 15 amino acids. Germline assignment: CDR1 SNHLY and CDR2 FYNNEI. In DNA, the CDR3 is TGTGCCAGCAGTGAAACAGGGGGAGAAGACTATGGCTACACCTTC. This sequence encodes CASSETGGEDYGYTF.

The CDR3 region is CASSPLGTGVYNEQFF. CDR3 DNA: TGTGCCAGCAGTCCCCTCGGGACAGGGGTCTACAATGAGCAGTTCTTC. V and J are TRBV28 and TRBJ2-1; TRBD1 matches at 10 bases. Germline values: CDR1 MDHEN, CDR2 SYDVKM. The CDR3 sequence is 16 residues long. V lost 5 bases, J lost 3 bases, and 7 bases stayed unmatched.

This clone was seen just once. This chain connects TRBV5-1 to TRBJ2-3; D possibly uses TRBD1 or TRBD2 (6 bases each). V was cut by 4 bases and J by 10 bases, with 16 bases left in between. Germline CDR1 and CDR2: SGHRS and YFSETQ. The CDR3 has 13 residues. In nucleotides, the CDR3 is TGCGCCAGCAGCGCCTCCCACAGGGAGGCGCAGTATTTT. Translated: CASSASHREAQYF.

V and J are TRBV19 and TRBJ2-3; TRBD1 matches 8 bases. The germline V gene has CDR1 LNHDA and CDR2 SQIVND (reference sequence). The CDR3 sequence is 15 residues long. The trim removed 7 bases at V and 5 bases at J, leaving 11 bases unmatched. Here the CDR3 reads CASTHQDRDGDTQYF. The DNA for the CDR3 is TGTGCCAGTACCCACCAGGACAGGGACGGAGATACGCAGTATTTT.

The V call is TRBV5-1, the J call TRBJ2-5; D unclear. The CDR3 runs to 15 residues. Germline CDR1 is SGHRS and CDR2 is YFSETQ. The V gene lost 0 bases and the J gene lost 5 bases, with 14 bases spanning the gap. For the CDR3, the DNA is TGCGCCAGCAGCTTGGGAACATCGGACGGCGAGACCCAGTACTTC. Translated: CASSLGTSDGETQYF.

CDR3 residues: CASSLQVPGELFF. The CDR3 region has the DNA TGTGCCAGCAGCCTACAGGTTCCCGGGGAGCTGTTTTTT. The chain employs TRBV7-3 and TRBJ2-2; D is perhaps TRBD1 (5 bases). Trimming left V 5 bases short and J 6 bases short, with 10 bases between. The CDR3 consists of 13 residues. Germline lookup yields CDR1 SGHTA and CDR2 FQGTGA.

The chain couples TRBV19 to TRBJ1-5; D unresolved. V lost 6 bases and J 2 bases, leaving 5 bases between the germline ends. Germline V gives CDR1 LNHDA, CDR2 SQIVND (reference sequence). The CDR3 runs 12 residues. CDR3 sequence reads: CASRRGNQPQHF. The CDR3 DNA is TGTGCCAGTAGGCGGGGCAATCAGCCCCAGCATTTT.

V usage is TRBV5-1 and J usage is TRBJ2-2, with unresolved D. Trimming took 0 bases from V and 6 from J, leaving 6 bases between them. The CDR3 covers 13 residues. Germline V CDR1 and CDR2: SGHRS, YFSETQ. The CDR3 DNA follows: TGCGCCAGCAGCTTGGCCGTTCCCGGGGAGCTGTTTTTT. Translation: CASSLAVPGELFF.

This clone was observed a handful of times. The genes are TRBV7-2 and TRBJ2-7; 7 bases are a match to TRBD2. The CDR3 consists of 15 residues. Germline V gives CDR1 SGHTA, CDR2 FQGNSA. V was clipped by 0 bases and J by 2 bases; unmatched bases: 4. The CDR3 is CASSLASGPTYEQYF. The CDR3 coding sequence is TGTGCCAGCAGCTTAGCTAGCGGGCCTACCTACGAGCAGTACTTC.

The chain is built from TRBV6-1 and TRBJ2-7, with TRBD2 identical over 9 bases. The J segment lost 0 bases and the V segment lost 4 bases, leaving 7 bases of the junction unmatched. Per germline, CDR1 MNHNS and CDR2 SASEGT. This CDR3 is 16 amino acids long. For the CDR3, the DNA is TGTGCCAGCAGTGGGATTAGCGGGAGTTCCTCCTACGAGCAGTACTTC. Its protein product is CASSGISGSSSYEQYF.

This clone was recorded once. This chain connects TRBV2 to TRBJ2-3; 9 bases agree with TRBD2. The CDR3 is 14 amino acids. The V and J ends lost 1 base and 8 bases, in that order; junction bases with no gene match: 4. Germline V gene sequence: CDR1 SNHLY, CDR2 FYNNEI. Here the CDR3 reads CASSEVVAGVTQYF. CDR3 nucleotides: TGTGCCAGCAGTGAAGTGGTAGCGGGAGTTACGCAGTATTTT.

The V call is TRBV6-5, the J call TRBJ2-5; D gene unclear. CDR1 and CDR2 from the germline V gene are MNHEY and SVGAGI. The CDR3 totals 11 residues. V was shortened by 5 bases and J by 5 bases, with 6 bases between the two germline ends. CDR3 residues: CASSNRETQYF. In nucleotides, the CDR3 is TGTGCCAGCAGTAATAGGGAGACCCAGTACTTC.

This clone was observed a single time. The rearrangement joins TRBV10-3 to TRBJ2-1; the match to TRBD2 covers 14 bases. With V trimmed by 6 bases and J by 6 bases, 4 bases remained unmatched. Germline CDR1 reads ENHRY; CDR2 reads SYGVKD. There are 15 residues in the CDR3. This chain's CDR3 is CAIRPGLAGVNEQFF. CDR3 bases: TGTGCCATCAGACCGGGACTAGCGGGAGTCAATGAGCAGTTCTTC.

The genes are TRBV11-2 and TRBJ1-4, with 9 nucleotides matching TRBD1. This CDR3 spans 15 amino acids. With 3 bases clipped from V and 7 bases from J, the junction kept 6 bases outside the gene matches. Looked up from germline, CDR1 is SGHAT and CDR2 is FQNNGV. The CDR3 here is CASSFGTGFFEKLFF. In DNA, the CDR3 is TGTGCCAGCAGCTTTGGGACAGGGTTTTTTGAAAAACTGTTTTTT.

This chain connects TRBV6-5 to TRBJ2-5, with TRBD2 as a possible D gene (6 bases). The CDR3 runs 16 residues. In germline, CDR1 is MNHEY, CDR2 SVGAGI. The V gene lost 3 bases and the J gene lost 4 bases, with 18 bases spanning the gap. CDR3 nucleotides: TGTGCCAGCAGTTATAAGTGGACTACGCCTCCAGAGACCCAGTACTTC. Translation: CASSYKWTTPPETQYF.

The rearrangement joins TRBV28 to TRBJ1-2; D is uncertain. Germline-derived CDR1 and CDR2 are MDHEN and SYDVKM. The CDR3 is 12 residues long. Trimming left V 5 bases short and J 8 bases short, with 12 bases between. For the CDR3, the DNA is TGTGCCAGCAGTCCACCACACGGAGGCTACACCTTC. It translates to CASSPPHGGYTF.

The chain couples TRBV9 to TRBJ1-1; possibly TRBD1 for D (6 bases). V was cut by 4 bases and J by 8 bases, with 18 bases left in between. This CDR3 spans 14 amino acids. CDR1 and CDR2 from the germline V gene are SGDLS and YYNGEE. CDR3 sequence: CASSTAPGVTEAFF. The CDR3 DNA reads as TGTGCCAGCAGCACCGCGCCAGGGGTGACCGAAGCTTTCTTT.